The entry that follows covers one T cell receptor (beta chain) sequence. The target antigen is unknown. A multiplex PCR was run with 60 Vbeta primers and 13 Jbeta primers. Sequenced by immunoSEQ multiplex PCR; TCRdb stores in-frame clones only, minus some. Here the sample spans under 150,000 clones, roughly 80% being singletons. This specimen comes from a study of cytomegalovirus exposure and HLA in healthy donors. Overall study context: The approximately 120 million unique TCR beta sequences, from 150 million to 200 million T cells, were found by an earlier analysis. Findings and caveats of the study: Confirmation in vitro established that a few CMV-associated chains were specific for CMV antigens.

CDR1 is MDHEN and CDR2 is SYDVKM in the germline V gene. The CDR3 extends over 15 amino acids. The junction had 10 bases not matched to a gene; V was cut back by 6 bases and J by 2 bases. The sequencing sample was made of PBMCs. This clonotype originated in a woman in her thirties or forties in good health and CMV-seropositive. This chain links TRBV28 with TRBJ2-7; 7 bases are a match to TRBD2. The CDR3 protein is CASSPRWGGPYEQYF. DNA of the CDR3: TGTGCCAGCAGCCCAAGATGGGGGGGACCCTACGAGCAGTACTTC.